Listed below are T cell receptor beta chains from one sample, sequenced in a study of radiation and T cells in renal cell carcinoma. Profiled with immunoSEQ multiplex PCR; TCRdb holds only in-frame clones, not every one. The sample has roughly 53,000 clones; 65% to 90% are singletons. Sample: blood, taken from a patient whose treatment included radiotherapy and nephrectomy. The receptors come from a woman aged 70-85 years with renal cell carcinoma. CDR3s include the opening cysteine and the closing phenylalanine or tryptophan. The D gene is left open where the match is weak. For some rows the clone size is stated as once, few or many, or as a class when expanded; others skip it.

j_gene | v_gene | abundance | d_gene | CDR3aa | CDR3nt
TRBJ1-1 | TRBV6-1 | NA | NA | CASSEGRQLNTEAFF | TGTGCCAGCAGTGAGGGTAGGCAGCTGAACACTGAAGCTTTCTTT
TRBJ2-3 | TRBV9 | NA | TRBD2 | CASSAVGTTAGDTQYF | TGTGCCAGCAGCGCCGTTGGGACTACGGCAGGCGATACGCAGTATTTT
TRBJ1-4 | TRBV4-3 | once | TRBD1 | CASSQDLGLDRGEKLFF | TGCGCCAGCAGCCAAGATCTGGGGCTGGACAGGGGTGAAAAACTGTTTTTT
TRBJ2-3 | TRBV6-4 | NA | TRBD2 | CASSDSSGGADTQYF | TGTGCCAGCAGTGACTCTAGCGGGGGGGCCGATACGCAGTATTTT
TRBJ2-1 | TRBV29-1 | NA | NA | CSVGGTRYNEQFF | TGCAGCGTGGGGGGCACCAGATACAATGAGCAGTTCTTC
TRBJ2-7 | TRBV27 | NA | NA | CASSLSPRAVYYEQYF | TGTGCCAGCAGTTTATCCCCCCGGGCGGTCTACTACGAGCAGTACTTC
TRBJ2-3 | TRBV7-9 | NA | NA | CASSLTELPDTQYF | TGTGCCAGCAGCTTGACAGAATTACCGGATACGCAGTATTTT
TRBJ1-4 | TRBV7-9 | NA | TRBD1 | CASSRTGSREKLFF | TGTGCCAGCAGCCGGACAGGGAGTAGGGAAAAACTGTTTTTT
TRBJ1-2 | TRBV10-3 | NA | TRBD1 | CAISDNTGVLFGYTF | TGTGCCATCAGTGACAACACAGGGGTTTTGTTCGGCTACACCTTC
TRBJ2-1 | TRBV7-9 | NA | TRBD1 | CASSSPDRDPVNEQFF | TGTGCCAGCAGCTCACCGGACAGGGATCCGGTCAATGAGCAGTTCTTC
TRBJ2-1 | TRBV7-2 | NA | NA | CASSLRRDNEQFF | TGTGCCAGCAGCTTGAGACGGGACAATGAGCAGTTCTTC
TRBJ2-1 | TRBV19 | NA | NA | CASSIEGSYNEQFF | TGTGCCAGTAGTATCGAGGGCTCCTACAATGAGCAGTTCTTC
TRBJ2-6 | TRBV5-1 | NA | NA | CASSSWTAAGFGANVLTF | TGCGCCAGCAGCTCGTGGACGGCGGCAGGGTTTGGGGCCAACGTCCTGACTTTC
TRBJ2-7 | TRBV16 | NA | NA | CASSQVWDYEQYF | TGTGCCAGCAGCCAAGTTTGGGATTACGAGCAGTACTTC
TRBJ2-7 | TRBV5-1 | NA | TRBD2 | CASSPGLAGGYEQYF | TGCGCCAGCAGCCCTGGCCTAGCGGGAGGCTACGAGCAGTACTTC
TRBJ1-3 | TRBV19 | NA | NA | CASSEGREVNTIYF | TGTGCCAGTTCGGAAGGCAGGGAGGTAAACACCATATATTTT
TRBJ2-1 | TRBV7-9 | NA | TRBD2 | CASSLGAGVADEQFF | TGTGCCAGCAGCTTAGGGGCGGGAGTAGCCGATGAGCAGTTCTTC
TRBJ2-7 | TRBV5-6 | few | NA | CASSLGRGTDEQYF | TGTGCCAGCAGCTTGGGCAGGGGTACCGACGAGCAGTACTTC
TRBJ2-3 | TRBV29-1 | NA | NA | CSAQGSTDTQYF | TGCAGTGCACAGGGAAGCACAGATACGCAGTATTTT